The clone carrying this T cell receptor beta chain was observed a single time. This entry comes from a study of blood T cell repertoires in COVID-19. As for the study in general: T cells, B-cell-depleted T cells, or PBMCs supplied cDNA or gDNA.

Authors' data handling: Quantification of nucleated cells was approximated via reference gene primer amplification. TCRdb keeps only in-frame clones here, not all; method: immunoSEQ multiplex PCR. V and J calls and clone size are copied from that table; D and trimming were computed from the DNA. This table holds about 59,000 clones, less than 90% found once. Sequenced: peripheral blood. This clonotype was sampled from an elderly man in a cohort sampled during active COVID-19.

CDR3 DNA sequence: TGTGCCAGCAGCTTGGCCGTCGTTAGCGGGAACAATGAGCAGTTCTTC. Its protein is CASSLAVVSGNNEQFF. The chain combines TRBV5-4 with TRBJ2-1, with 8 nucleotides matching TRBD2. V gave up 0 bases and J gave up 5 bases; unmatched junction bases: 7. Germline-derived CDR1 and CDR2 are SGHNT and YYREEE (reference sequence). The CDR3 spans 16 residues.